This T cell receptor (beta chain) was obtained from a study of Tregs in tolerant kidney transplant recipients. About the study: Mixed chimerism was transient after nonmyeloablative marrow transplants from related graft donors.

FACS sorting followed an approximately 6-day coculture of CFSE-labeled recipient PBMCs with irradiated graft donor PBMCs. Germline V CDR1 and CDR2: SNHLY, FYNNEI. The CDR3 is made up of 15 amino acids. With V trimmed by 6 bases and J by 6 bases, 10 bases remained unmatched. The study's findings and limits: Activated donor B cell expansion appeared to reveal the most relevant donor-specific TCRbeta repertoire. Biological reproducibility was not directly addressed, but technical replication error appeared minimal.

This clone is called medium-sized (0.01 to 0.1%) based on its frequency. Its antigen remains unidentified. The read ends 3 residues shy of where the CDR3 ends; the end is completed using the germline J gene. The assay was immunoSEQ multiplex PCR, and TCRdb's table has in-frame clones only and misses some. This table lists around 1,700 clones. The sequence was obtained from a human patient who received a combined kidney and bone marrow transplant. Sequences were derived from CD4+ T cells from blood cultured with allogeneic cells, sampled before the transplant. The chain has TRBV2 and TRBJ1-2, with 10 nucleotides matching TRBD1. CDR3 in amino acids: CASSKDRGKGNGYTF. The part of the CDR3 DNA that was read is TGTGCCAGCAGCAAGGACAGGGGGAAAGGGAATGGC.